A single sample is the source of the 27 T cell receptor beta chains below, sequenced in a study of response to subunit inactivated influenza vaccine. Each CDR3 protein gets one entry after TCRdb re-called the RT-PCR reads with MiXCR. The sample lists almost 250,000 distinct CDR3 sequences; 12% were seen once. This specimen consisted of non-naive T cells sorted from PBMCs, obtained around 14 days before vaccination. These TCRs come from a man aged 50 to 60 who received an inactivated influenza vaccine.

The chain uses TRBV7-6 and TRBJ2-1; TRBD1 agrees at 8 bases. From germline, CDR1 is SGHVS and CDR2 FNYEAQ. The CDR3 spans 17 residues. The V gene end was trimmed by 5 bases and the J gene end by 4 bases; junction bases not matched to a gene: 13. The CDR3 sequence: CASSLVQPDRVYNEQFF. CDR3 DNA: TGTGCCAGCAGCCTCGTCCAGCCGGACAGGGTGTACAATGAGCAGTTCTTC.

The chain joins TRBV20-1 to TRBJ2-3; D is unclear. The CDR3 runs 11 residues. Germline V CDR1 and CDR2: DFQATT, SNEGSKA (reference sequence). V was pared by 3 bases and J by 4 bases, with 5 bases between. CDR3 DNA: TGCAGTGCTAGTGCCCCAGATACGCAGTATTTT. This gives the protein CSASAPDTQYF.

V gene TRBV19 combines with J gene TRBJ2-3; D not certain. The CDR3 totals 15 residues. The V end lost 5 bases, the J end lost 2 bases, and 14 bases lay between the germline ends. CDR1 and CDR2 (germline): LNHDA, SQIVND (reference sequence). CDR3 residues: CASSSSGFATDTQYF. As DNA, the CDR3 is TGTGCCAGTAGTTCCTCAGGTTTTGCCACAGATACGCAGTATTTT.

V and J are TRBV5-4 and TRBJ2-7; the D is unclear. The CDR3 runs to 15 residues. With 2 bases removed from V and 7 bases from J, the gap between germline ends came to 19 bases. CDR1 is SGHNT, CDR2 YYREEE, per germline (reference sequence). CDR3 DNA sequence: TGTGCCAGCAGCTTTGAACCTACTGGGGTCCGGGAGCAGTACTTC. Translation: CASSFEPTGVREQYF. Variable domain in full (rest from reference TRBV5-4 and TRBJ2-7): ETGVTQSPTHLIKTRGQQVTLRCSSQSGHNTVSWYQQALGQGPQFIFQYYREEENGRGNFPPRFSGLQFPNYSSELNVNALELDDSALYLCASSFEPTGVREQYFGPGTRLTVT.

V is TRBV11-2 and J is TRBJ2-7; a possible D gene is TRBD2 (5 bases). The germline V gene has CDR1 SGHAT and CDR2 FQNNGV. The CDR3 runs to 16 residues. Trimming pared 2 bases from V and 4 bases from J, leaving 18 bases between. CDR3 protein: CASSLKRDTAFYEQYF. CDR3 in DNA: TGTGCCAGCAGCTTAAAGAGGGATACCGCGTTTTACGAGCAGTACTTC.

This clonotype was seen repeatedly, ten times or more. The J gene is TRBJ2-3, the V gene TRBV6-5, with 10 bases lining up with TRBD1. Germline assignment: CDR1 MNHEY and CDR2 SVGAGI. The V segment lost 4 bases and the J segment 4 bases; nucleotides outside the gene matches: 8. This CDR3 is built from 16 residues. The CDR3 loop is CASSSGTGVWADTQYF. Here the CDR3 DNA reads TGTGCCAGCAGTTCCGGGACAGGGGTTTGGGCAGATACGCAGTATTTT.

V gene TRBV20-1 combines with J gene TRBJ2-5; 9 bases are shared with TRBD1. The CDR3 covers 16 residues. Per germline, CDR1 DFQATT and CDR2 SNEGSKA (reference sequence). V shed 4 bases, J shed 4 bases, and the junction held 13 bases outside the gene matches. The chain's CDR3 is CSANQGQGIDLETQYF. The DNA for the CDR3 is TGCAGTGCTAATCAAGGACAGGGGATTGATTTAGAGACCCAGTACTTC.

This clonotype has a handful of counts. The DNA for the CDR3 is TGCGCCAGCAGCCTTCGGACGGTTCACTACAATGAGCAGTTCTTC. This gives the protein CASSLRTVHYNEQFF. The chain combines TRBV4-3 with TRBJ2-1; D call uncertain. CDR3 length: 15 residues. V was cut by 4 bases and J by 3 bases, with 13 bases left in between. CDR1 is LGHNA, CDR2 YSLEER, per germline.

The gene calls are TRBV9 and TRBJ1-4, with D perhaps matching TRBD1 (5 bases). CDR3 length: 16 amino acids. Germline V lookup: CDR1 SGDLS, CDR2 YYNGEE. Trimming stripped 4 bases from V and 0 bases from J, with 13 bases between. CDR3: CASSPGTLATNEKLFF. The CDR3 DNA follows: TGTGCCAGCAGCCCGGGGACGCTTGCAACTAATGAAAAACTGTTTTTT. Looking up the rest from reference TRBV9 and TRBJ1-4 gives the full variable domain: DSGVTQTPKHLITATGQRVTLRCSPRSGDLSVYWYQQSLDQGLQFLIQYYNGEERAKGNILERFSAQQFPDLHSELNLSSLELGDSALYFCASSPGTLATNEKLFFGSGTQLSVL.

The chain employs TRBV29-1 and TRBJ2-7; tentative D call: TRBD1 (6 bases). The CDR3 contains 16 residues. Looked up from germline, CDR1 is SQVTM and CDR2 is ANQGSEA. V was clipped by 2 bases and J by 2 bases, with 19 bases between them. CDR3 in amino acids: CSVELRRQGNTYEQYF. CDR3 in DNA: TGCAGCGTTGAACTCCGCCGGCAGGGGAATACCTACGAGCAGTACTTC.

This clonotype was recorded a few times. The J gene is TRBJ2-3, the V gene TRBV6-2 or TRBV6-3; TRBD1 matches at 10 bases. V shed 6 bases, J shed 5 bases, and the junction held 5 bases outside the gene matches. The CDR3 has 14 amino acids. CDR1 is MNHEY, CDR2 SVGEGT, per germline. CDR3 in amino acids: CASRWDRGKDTQYF. Here the CDR3 DNA reads TGTGCCAGCAGATGGGACAGGGGTAAAGATACGCAGTATTTT.

The chain links TRBV7-2 to TRBJ2-5; perhaps TRBD1 as D (5 bases). Trimming took 5 bases from V and 7 from J, leaving 20 bases between them. The germline V gene has CDR1 SGHTA and CDR2 FQGNSA. CDR3 length: 15 amino acids. CDR3 nucleotides: TGTGCCAGCAGCCCGAGGCCAGGGCTCGCTACGACCCAGTACTTC. Translated: CASSPRPGLATTQYF.

This clonotype was observed a handful of times. The chain recombines TRBV5-1 with TRBJ2-7; 15 bases are shared with TRBD2. Germline CDR1 reads SGHRS; CDR2 reads YFSETQ. The V gene end was trimmed by 4 bases and the J gene end by 7 bases; junction bases not matched to a gene: 3. The CDR3 has 14 amino acids. CDR3 region: CASSRTSGRGEQYF. The CDR3 DNA is TGCGCCAGCAGCCGGACTAGCGGGAGGGGGGAGCAGTACTTC.

The chain links TRBV5-1 to TRBJ2-7; D not resolved. This CDR3 has 15 amino acids. Between the trimmed V and J ends, which lost 1 base and 4 bases, there was a span of 15 bases. The germline V gene encodes CDR1 SGHRS and CDR2 YFSETQ. CDR3 coding DNA: TGCGCCAGCAGCTTGCAAGGAGACACGCTTTACGAGCAGTACTTC. It yields the protein CASSLQGDTLYEQYF.

This clonotype was observed a few times. The CDR3: CASSLNRGKSNEQFF. CDR3 DNA: TGTGCCAGCAGTTTAAACAGGGGGAAGTCAAATGAGCAGTTCTTC. The J gene is TRBJ2-1, the V gene TRBV12-3 or TRBV12-4; TRBD1 aligns across 8 bases. CDR3 size: 15 residues. V dropped 2 bases and J dropped 7; count of bases not matched to a gene: 7.

This clonotype was counted ten times or more. The chain links TRBV12-3 or TRBV12-4 to TRBJ2-3, with D tentatively TRBD1 (5 bases). The V and J ends lost 5 bases and 1 base respectively, with 16 bases between them. The CDR3 covers 16 residues. The DNA for the CDR3 is TGTGCCAGCAGTCCCGAGGACACCGCCCGCACAGATACGCAGTATTTT. Translation gives CASSPEDTARTDTQYF.

This clonotype was seen a few times. The chain employs TRBV20-1 and TRBJ2-3; D may be TRBD2 (5 bases). CDR1 and CDR2 from the germline V gene are DFQATT and SNEGSKA (reference sequence). V lost 5 bases and J 1 base, leaving 10 bases between the germline ends. CDR3 size: 13 residues. The CDR3 spells CSALLLGTDTQYF. CDR3 nucleotide sequence: TGCAGTGCTCTCCTACTAGGCACAGATACGCAGTATTTT.

The gene calls are TRBV14 and TRBJ2-7; D might be TRBD2 (6 bases). CDR1 and CDR2 (germline): SGHDN, FVKESK. The CDR3 sequence is 13 residues long. Trimming left V 4 bases short and J 3 bases short, with 10 bases between. Here the CDR3 reads CASSRGDFYEQYF. DNA of the CDR3: TGTGCCAGCAGCCGGGGGGACTTCTACGAGCAGTACTTC.

This clonotype was observed a handful of times. The V gene is TRBV4-3, the J gene TRBJ1-2; 7 bases line up with TRBD1. Trimming removed 5 bases from V and 3 bases from J; junction bases left unmatched: 9. This CDR3 spans 15 amino acids. Per the germline V gene, CDR1 is LGHNA and CDR2 is YSLEER. Here the CDR3 DNA reads TGCGCCAGCAGCTCCAGTACAGGGGCATACTATGGCTACACCTTC. Translated: CASSSSTGAYYGYTF.

This clonotype was seen a handful of times. The rearrangement uses TRBV3-1 and TRBJ2-3; a weak D match, TRBD2 (6 bases). Between the trimmed V and J ends, which lost 3 bases and 1 base, there was a span of 14 bases. Germline V gene data show CDR1 as LGHDT and CDR2 as YNNKEL (reference sequence). The CDR3 consists of 16 residues. This CDR3 reads CASSQSGGIRTDTQYF. In nucleotides, the CDR3 is TGTGCCAGCAGCCAGTCGGGCGGGATCCGCACAGATACGCAGTATTTT.

V gene TRBV20-1 combines with J gene TRBJ2-2, with a tentative D call TRBD1 (5 bases). V lost 2 bases and J lost 2, with 12 bases in between. The CDR3 spans 15 residues. Looked up from germline, CDR1 is DFQATT and CDR2 is SNEGSKA (reference sequence). The CDR3 DNA reads as TGCAGTGCTAGAAGTGACAGAATCAACACCGGGGAGCTGTTTTTT. Translating it yields CSARSDRINTGELFF.

The gene calls are TRBV3-1 and TRBJ2-4; D not certain. Trimming shortened V by 1 base and J by 2 bases, and 3 bases separated the two germline ends. Germline loops: CDR1 LGHDT, CDR2 YNNKEL (reference sequence). The CDR3 sequence is 13 residues long. CDR3 sequence: CASSQGTKNIQYF. In DNA form, the CDR3 reads TGTGCCAGCAGCCAAGGTACCAAAAACATTCAGTACTTC.

This clonotype was detected a few times. The gene calls are TRBV10-3 and TRBJ2-1; possibly TRBD1 or TRBD2 for D (5 bases each). Germline assignment: CDR1 ENHRY and CDR2 SYGVKD. The V end lost 0 bases, the J end lost 14 bases, and 14 bases lay between the germline ends. CDR3 size: 13 residues. Here the CDR3 reads CAISESGDRYEFF. DNA for the CDR3: TGTGCCATCAGTGAGTCGGGGGATCGATACGAGTTCTTC.

V and J are TRBV15 and TRBJ2-2, with 10 bases aligning to TRBD2. Per the germline V gene, CDR1 is LNHNV and CDR2 is YYDKDF (reference sequence). The CDR3 spans 15 residues. The trim removed 6 bases at V and 7 bases at J, leaving 8 bases unmatched. The CDR3 DNA sequence: TGTGCCACCAGACAAGCGGGGGGGCCTGGCGGGGAGCTGTTTTTT. Residues: CATRQAGGPGGELFF.

In its sample, this clonotype was seen a few times. CDR3 nucleotide sequence: TGTGCCAGCAGTTATAGGTCTAACTATGGCTACACCTTC. It specifies CASSYRSNYGYTF. V and J are TRBV6-5 and TRBJ1-2; no reliable D call. Trimming left V 3 bases short and J 0 bases short, with 5 bases between. The V gene's germline CDR1 is MNHEY and CDR2 SVGAGI. CDR3 length equals 13 residues.

Only a few counts were recorded for this clonotype. The chain recombines TRBV10-3 with TRBJ2-3; 10 nucleotides align to TRBD2. V dropped 4 bases and J dropped 3; count of bases not matched to a gene: 7. The CDR3 contains 16 residues. CDR1 is ENHRY, CDR2 SYGVKD, per germline. The CDR3 spells CAISVQRGGMTDTQYF. The CDR3 DNA sequence: TGTGCCATCAGTGTTCAGCGGGGGGGCATGACAGATACGCAGTATTTT.

Only a few counts were recorded for this clonotype. The chain recombines TRBV7-2 with TRBJ2-7; D may be TRBD1 (6 bases). The V gene lost 5 bases and the J gene lost 7 bases, with 12 bases spanning the gap. The CDR3 consists of 12 residues. Germline V CDR1 and CDR2: SGHTA, FQGNSA. The CDR3 bases are TGTGCCAGCAGCACCACAGGGTGGGAGCAGTACTTC. This codes for CASSTTGWEQYF.